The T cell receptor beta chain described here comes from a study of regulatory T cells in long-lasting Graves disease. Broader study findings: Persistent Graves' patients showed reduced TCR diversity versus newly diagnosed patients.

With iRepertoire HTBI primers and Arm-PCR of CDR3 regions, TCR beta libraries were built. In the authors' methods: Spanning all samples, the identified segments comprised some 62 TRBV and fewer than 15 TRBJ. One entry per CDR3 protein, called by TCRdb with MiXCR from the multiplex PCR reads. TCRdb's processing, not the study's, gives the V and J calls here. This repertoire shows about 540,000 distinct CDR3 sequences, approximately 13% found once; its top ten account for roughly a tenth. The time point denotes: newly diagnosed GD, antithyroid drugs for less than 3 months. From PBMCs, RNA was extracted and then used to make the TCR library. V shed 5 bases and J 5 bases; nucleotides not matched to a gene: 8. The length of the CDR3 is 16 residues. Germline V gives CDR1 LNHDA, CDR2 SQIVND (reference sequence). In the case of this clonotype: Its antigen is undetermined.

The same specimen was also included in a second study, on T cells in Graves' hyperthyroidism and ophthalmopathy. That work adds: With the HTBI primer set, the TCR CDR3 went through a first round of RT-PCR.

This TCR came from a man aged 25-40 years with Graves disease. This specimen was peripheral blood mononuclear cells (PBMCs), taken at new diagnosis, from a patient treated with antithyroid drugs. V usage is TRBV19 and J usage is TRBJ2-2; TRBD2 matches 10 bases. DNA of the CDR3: TGTGCCAGTAGTTTGTCTAGCGGGAGTGGAACCGGGGAGCTGTTTTTT. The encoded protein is CASSLSSGSGTGELFF. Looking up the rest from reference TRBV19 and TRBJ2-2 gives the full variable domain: DGGITQSPKYLFRKEGQNVTLSCEQNLNHDAMYWYRQDPGQGLRLIYYSQIVNDFQKGDIAEGYSVSREKKESFPLTVTSAQKNPTAFYLCASSLSSGSGTGELFFGEGSRLTVL.